This T cell receptor (beta chain) was retrieved from a study of T cell repertoires in cytomegalovirus infection. Study-wide findings and caveats: Dominating the ex vivo response were HLA-C-restricted CMV-specific TCR beta clonotypes.

This clonotype was counted at least ten times. Its target is not known. From the reads, TCRdb called clonotypes with MiXCR, one entry per CDR3 protein. Here the sample spans almost 300,000 distinct CDR3 sequences, about 9.2% being singletons. The CDR3 has 15 residues. Losses at the gene ends were 2 bases for V and 5 bases for J; bases not matched to a gene: 9. Source material: PBMCs. This chain joins TRBV12-3 or TRBV12-4 and TRBJ2-7; 7 bases map to TRBD2. The source of this sequence is a human donor in good health (CMV status not recorded). Some clones in this sample may be carry-over from other donors' samples. The CDR3 bases are TGTGCCAGCAGTTTATCCCCGGGACTATGGGACGAGCAGTACTTC. It yields the protein CASSLSPGLWDEQYF.